This T cell receptor beta chain was identified in a study of technical replicates of blood from several donors. The germline V gene has CDR1 MDHEN and CDR2 SYDVKM. The CDR3 runs to 11 residues. V dropped 3 bases and J dropped 6 bases, with 6 bases sitting between them. TCRdb's table, derived via immunoSEQ multiplex PCR, lists solely in-frame clones and lacks some. The sample lists 55,000 to 80,000 clones; approximately 93% were seen once. This chain connects TRBV28 to TRBJ2-7, with unresolved D. The material sequenced was T cells isolated from PBMCs. This receptor was obtained from a human donor in good health. CDR3 sequence (DNA): TGTGCCAGCAGTTTTCGGTCCGAGCAGTACTTC. Translating gives CASSFRSEQYF.